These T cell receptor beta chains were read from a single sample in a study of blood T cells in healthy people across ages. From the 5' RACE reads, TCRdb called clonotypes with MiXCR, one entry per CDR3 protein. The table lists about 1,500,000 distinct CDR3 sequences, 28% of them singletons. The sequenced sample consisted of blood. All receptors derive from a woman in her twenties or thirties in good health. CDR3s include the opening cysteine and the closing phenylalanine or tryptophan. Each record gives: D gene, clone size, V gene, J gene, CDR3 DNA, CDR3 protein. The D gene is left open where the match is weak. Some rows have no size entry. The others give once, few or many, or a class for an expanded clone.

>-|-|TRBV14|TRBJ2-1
TGTGCCAGCAGCCTAGGACTACGGTTCTTC
CASSLGLRFF
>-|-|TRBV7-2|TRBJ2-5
TGTGCCAGCAGCGAGACCGTGACCCAGTACTTC
CASSETVTQYF
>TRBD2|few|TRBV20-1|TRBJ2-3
TGCAGTGCCCCTGGACTAGCGTCATTGACATTAGCAGATACGCAGTATTTT
CSAPGLASLTLADTQYF
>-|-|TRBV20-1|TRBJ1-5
TGCAGTGCTACAAGACAGGCCGCCAGCAATCAGCCCCAGCATTTT
CSATRQAASNQPQHF
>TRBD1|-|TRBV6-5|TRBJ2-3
TGTGCCAGCATTCTTGCAGGGGGAGATACGCAGTATTTT
CASILAGGDTQYF
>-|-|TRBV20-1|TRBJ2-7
TGCAGTGCTAGCCCCGGGACTTCGAACTCCTACGAGCAGTACTTC
CSASPGTSNSYEQYF
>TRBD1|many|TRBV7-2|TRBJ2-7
TGTGCCAGCAACTTCAACAGGGGCCGCGAGCAGTACTTC
CASNFNRGREQYF
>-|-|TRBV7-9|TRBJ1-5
TGTGCCAGCAGCCCCGACGGGGGGCAAGTTCAGCCCCAGCATTTT
CASSPDGGQVQPQHF
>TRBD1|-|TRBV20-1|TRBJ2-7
TGCAGTGCACAGGGGGACAGCTGCAATGAGCAGTACTTC
CSAQGDSCNEQYF
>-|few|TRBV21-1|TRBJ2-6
TGTGCCAGCAGCAAGAAACCCTCGGGCAGGTCAGCCTCTGGGGCCAACGTCCTGACTTTC
CASSKKPSGRSASGANVLTF
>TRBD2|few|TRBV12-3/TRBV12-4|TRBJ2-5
TGTGCCAGCAGTTTAGCGGTGGGACTAGAAGAGACCCAGTACTTC
CASSLAVGLEETQYF
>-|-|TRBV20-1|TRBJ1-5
TGCAGTGTTCTCCGGGACCCTAATCAGCCCCAGCATTTT
CSVLRDPNQPQHF
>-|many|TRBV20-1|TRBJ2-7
TGCAGTGCTAGATTCCCGATCTCCGGGGACGAGCAGTACTTC
CSARFPISGDEQYF
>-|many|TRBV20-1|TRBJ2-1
TGCAGTGCTAGAAGGCGGGATGAGCAGTTCTTC
CSARRRDEQFF
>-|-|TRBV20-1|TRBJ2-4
TGCAGTGCTAGTACCTCCCCTAACCCCATTCAGTACTTC
CSASTSPNPIQYF
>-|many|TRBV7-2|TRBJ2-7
TGTGCCAGCAGCTTAGATAGTACGGGAGCTCTGATCGAGCAGTACTTC
CASSLDSTGALIEQYF
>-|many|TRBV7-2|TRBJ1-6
TGTGCCAGCAGCTTAGAGGGGCCCTATAATTCACCCCTCCACTTT
CASSLEGPYNSPLHF
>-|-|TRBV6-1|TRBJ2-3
TGTGCCAGCAGTCCAGCGGGACAGACTATACGCACAGATACGCAGTATTTT
CASSPAGQTIRTDTQYF
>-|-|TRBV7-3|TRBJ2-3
TGTGCCAGCAGCTTGTCCCCTACGGCGGCGCAGTATTTT
CASSLSPTAAQYF
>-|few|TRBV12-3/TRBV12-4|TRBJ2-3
TGTGCCAGCAGTTTATCCCCGGGAGCCGATACGCAGTATTTT
CASSLSPGADTQYF
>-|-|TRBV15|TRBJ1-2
TGTGCCACCGAGCGGGATTTTAACTATGACTACACCTTC
CATERDFNYDYTF
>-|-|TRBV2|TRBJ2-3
TGTGCCTGCAGTGTGACTGGAGGAACCACAGATACGCAGTATTTT
CACSVTGGTTDTQYF
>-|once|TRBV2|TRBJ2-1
TGTGCCAGCCTGGGCGGAGAGCAGTTCTTC
CASLGGEQFF
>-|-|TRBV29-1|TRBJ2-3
TGCAGCGTTGAACAGATTTTATTGAATACGCAGTATTTT
CSVEQILLNTQYF
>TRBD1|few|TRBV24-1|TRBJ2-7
TGTGCCACCAGTGATTTCCGGACAGGGGACGAGCAGTACTTC
CATSDFRTGDEQYF
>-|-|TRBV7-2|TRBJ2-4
TGTGCCAGCAGCTTAGCGGGGGCAACCGGGTACTTC
CASSLAGATGYF
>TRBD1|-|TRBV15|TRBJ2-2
TGTGCCACCAGGAATCCGGGACAGGGGGCCACCGGGGAGCTGTTTTTT
CATRNPGQGATGELFF
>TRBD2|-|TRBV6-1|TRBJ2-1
TGTGCCAGCGAGGGAGGGGGAGCTAGCGGGGGGTACAATGAGCAGTTCTTC
CASEGGGASGGYNEQFF
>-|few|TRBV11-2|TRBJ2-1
TGTGCCAGATACCGGACCCCAAGCTCCTACAATGAGCAGTTCTTC
CARYRTPSSYNEQFF
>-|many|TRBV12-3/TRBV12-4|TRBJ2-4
TGTGCCAGCAGTCCCCGACTCCTAGCCAAAAACATTCAGTACTTC
CASSPRLLAKNIQYF
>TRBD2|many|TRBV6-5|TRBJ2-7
TGTGCCAGCAGCCTATCGGGATGGAGCGGGAGACAGTACTTC
CASSLSGWSGRQYF
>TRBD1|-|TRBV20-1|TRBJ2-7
TGCAGTGCTAGTTGGTCGACAGGGGTTCAATACGAGCAGTACTTC
CSASWSTGVQYEQYF
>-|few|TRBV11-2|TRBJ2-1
TGTGCCAGCAGCTTAGATCTGCGGGGCAATGAGCAGTTCTTC
CASSLDLRGNEQFF
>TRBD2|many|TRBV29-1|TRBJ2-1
TGCAGCGTTGAATTGCTTGTAGGGCTAGCGGGGGGTGAGCAGTTCTTC
CSVELLVGLAGGEQFF
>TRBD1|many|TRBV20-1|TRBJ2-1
TGCAGTGCGCATCCGGGACAGGGATGGAATGAGCAGTTCTTC
CSAHPGQGWNEQFF
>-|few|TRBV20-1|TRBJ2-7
TGCAGTGCCAGGGAGATTGGGGCCCGCGAGGAGCAGTACTTC
CSAREIGAREEQYF
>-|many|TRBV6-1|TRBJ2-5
TGTGCCAACCGGAGGGGTACCCAAGAGACCCAGTACTTC
CANRRGTQETQYF